This T cell receptor beta chain was identified in a study of blood T cell repertoires in COVID-19. Study background: The United States, Italy and Spain provided the acute and convalescent COVID-19 samples. PBMCs, B-cell-depleted T cells, or T cells provided the cDNA or gDNA that made up the material.

From germline, CDR1 is SGHNT and CDR2 YYREEE (reference sequence). Losses at the gene ends were 3 bases for V and 8 bases for J; bases not matched to a gene: 10. The CDR3 has 15 residues. Study processing details: Estimation of nucleated cell counts was performed using reference gene primer amplification. The assay was immunoSEQ multiplex PCR, and TCRdb's table has in-frame clones only and misses some. That table furnishes V, J and clone size, whereas the DNA furnished D and trimming. The sample has under 350,000 clones, 80% to 90% seen once. V gene TRBV5-4 combines with J gene TRBJ1-2; 10 nucleotides align to TRBD1. Sequenced sample: peripheral blood. The receptor's source is a man aged 35 to 55 with acute or convalescent COVID-19. CDR3 bases: TGTGCCAGCAGCTCGCCGACAGGGGGCATGGTAGGCTACACCTTC. Its translation is CASSSPTGGMVGYTF.